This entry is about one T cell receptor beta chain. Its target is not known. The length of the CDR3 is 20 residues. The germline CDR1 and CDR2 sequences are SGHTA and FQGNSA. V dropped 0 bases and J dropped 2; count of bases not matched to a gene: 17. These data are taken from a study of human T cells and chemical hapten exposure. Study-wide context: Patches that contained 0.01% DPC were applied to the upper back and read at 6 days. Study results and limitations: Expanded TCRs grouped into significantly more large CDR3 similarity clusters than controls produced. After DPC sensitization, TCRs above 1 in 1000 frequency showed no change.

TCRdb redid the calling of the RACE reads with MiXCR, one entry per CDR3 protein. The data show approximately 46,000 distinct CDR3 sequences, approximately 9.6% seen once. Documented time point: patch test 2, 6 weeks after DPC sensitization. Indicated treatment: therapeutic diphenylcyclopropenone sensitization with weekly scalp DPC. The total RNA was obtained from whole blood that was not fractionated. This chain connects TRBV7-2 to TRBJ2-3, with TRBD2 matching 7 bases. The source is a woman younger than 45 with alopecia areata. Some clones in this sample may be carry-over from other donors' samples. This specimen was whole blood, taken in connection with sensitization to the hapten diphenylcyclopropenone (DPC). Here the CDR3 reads CASSLARRSGAPRSTDTQYF. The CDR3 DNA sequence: TGTGCCAGCAGCTTAGCGAGGAGAAGCGGGGCTCCTCGCTCCACAGATACGCAGTATTTT.